This T cell receptor (beta chain) was identified in a study of shared clonotypes between healthy human individuals. Germline CDR1 and CDR2: LNHNV and YYDKDF (reference sequence). J gave up 4 bases and V 1 base, and 6 bases lay outside the gene matches. The CDR3 sequence is 16 residues long. Data came from immunoSEQ multiplex PCR; TCRdb stores just in-frame clones and leaves some out. This table holds a few million clones, approximately 96% found once. What was sequenced was naive CD4+ T cells sorted from blood. Subset defined: CD45RA+ positively selected. The chain recombines TRBV15 with TRBJ2-3; TRBD2 aligns across 9 bases. The sequence derives from a man younger than 35 in good health. Here the CDR3 reads CATSRGAGGAADTQYF. The CDR3 bases are TGTGCCACCAGCAGAGGAGCGGGGGGAGCGGCAGATACGCAGTATTTT.